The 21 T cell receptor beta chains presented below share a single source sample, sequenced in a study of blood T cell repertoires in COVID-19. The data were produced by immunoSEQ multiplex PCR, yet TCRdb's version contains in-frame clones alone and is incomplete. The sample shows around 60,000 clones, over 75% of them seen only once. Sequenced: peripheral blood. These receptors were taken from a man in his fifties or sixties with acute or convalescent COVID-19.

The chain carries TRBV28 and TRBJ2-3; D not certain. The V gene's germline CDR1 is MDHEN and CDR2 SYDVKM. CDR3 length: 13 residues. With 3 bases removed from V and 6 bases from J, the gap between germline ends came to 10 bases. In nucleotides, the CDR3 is TGTGCCAGCAGTTTGACGCACAGCGATACGCAGTATTTT. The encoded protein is CASSLTHSDTQYF.

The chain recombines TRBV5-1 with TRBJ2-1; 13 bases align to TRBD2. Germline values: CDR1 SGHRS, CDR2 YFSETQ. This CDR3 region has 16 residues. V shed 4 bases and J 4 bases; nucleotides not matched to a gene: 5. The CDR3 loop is CASSLGLAGVYNEQFF. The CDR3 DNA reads TGCGCCAGCAGCCTCGGACTAGCGGGGGTTTACAATGAGCAGTTCTTC.

For the CDR3, the DNA is TGTGCCAGCAGAACGACTAGCGGAGCAAGCGGGGAGCAGTTCTTC. As protein: CASRTTSGASGEQFF. The chain carries TRBV3-1 (or the pseudogene TRBV3-2) and TRBJ2-1; 9 nucleotides align to TRBD2. The CDR3 covers 15 residues. With 6 bases clipped from V and 10 bases from J, the junction kept 13 bases outside the gene matches. Germline V lookup: CDR1 LGHDT, CDR2 YNNKEL (reference sequence).

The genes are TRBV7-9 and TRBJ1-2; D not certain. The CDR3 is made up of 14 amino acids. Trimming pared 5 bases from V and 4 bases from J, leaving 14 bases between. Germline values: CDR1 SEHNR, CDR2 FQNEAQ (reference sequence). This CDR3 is CASSPETSGYGYTF. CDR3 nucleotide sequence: TGTGCCAGCAGCCCCGAGACAAGTGGCTATGGCTACACCTTC. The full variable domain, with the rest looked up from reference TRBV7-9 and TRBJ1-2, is DTGVSQNPRHKITKRGQNVTFRCDPISEHNRLYWYRQTLGQGPEFLTYFQNEAQLEKSRLLSDRFSAERPKGSFSTLEIQRTEQGDSAMYLCASSPETSGYGYTFGSGTRLTVV.

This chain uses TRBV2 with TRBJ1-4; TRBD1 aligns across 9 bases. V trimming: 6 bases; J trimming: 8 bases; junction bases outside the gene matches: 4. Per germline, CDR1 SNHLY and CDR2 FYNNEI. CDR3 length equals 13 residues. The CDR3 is CASRDRGREKLFF. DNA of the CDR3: TGTGCCAGCAGGGACAGGGGTAGGGAAAAACTGTTTTTT.

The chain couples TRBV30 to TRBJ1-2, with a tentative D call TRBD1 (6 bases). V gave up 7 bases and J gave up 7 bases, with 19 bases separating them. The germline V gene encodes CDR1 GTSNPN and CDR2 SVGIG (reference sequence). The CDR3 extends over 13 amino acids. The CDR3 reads CAYPAFLGGGYTF. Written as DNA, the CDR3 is TGTGCCTACCCGGCCTTTTTAGGGGGTGGCTACACCTTC.

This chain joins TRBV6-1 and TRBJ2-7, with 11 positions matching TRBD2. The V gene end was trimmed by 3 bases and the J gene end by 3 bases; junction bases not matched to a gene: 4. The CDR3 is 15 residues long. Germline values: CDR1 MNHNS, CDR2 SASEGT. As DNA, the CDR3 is TGTGCCAGCAGTGAGGTAGCGGGGGGGCTCTACGAGCAGTACTTC. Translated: CASSEVAGGLYEQYF.

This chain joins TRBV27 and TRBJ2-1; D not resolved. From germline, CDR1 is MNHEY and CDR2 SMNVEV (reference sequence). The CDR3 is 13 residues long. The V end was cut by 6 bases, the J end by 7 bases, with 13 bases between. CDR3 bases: TGTGCCAGCAGACCGGGTTCGAGGAATGAGCAGTTCTTC. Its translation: CASRPGSRNEQFF.

The DNA of the CDR3 is TGTGCCAGCTCCCAAGGGACAGTTTCGAACACTGAAGCTTTCTTT. Encoded protein: CASSQGTVSNTEAFF. The rearrangement links TRBV18 to TRBJ1-1; 7 nucleotides align to TRBD1. The V segment lost 6 bases and the J segment 1 base; nucleotides outside the gene matches: 8. The germline V gene encodes CDR1 KGHSH and CDR2 LQKENI. The CDR3 has 15 amino acids.

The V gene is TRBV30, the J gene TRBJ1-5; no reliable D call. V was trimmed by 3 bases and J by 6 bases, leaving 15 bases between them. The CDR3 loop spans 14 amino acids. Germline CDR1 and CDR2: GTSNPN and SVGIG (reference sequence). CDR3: CAWREPVRSQPQHF. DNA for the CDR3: TGTGCCTGGAGGGAACCTGTACGGAGTCAGCCCCAGCATTTT.

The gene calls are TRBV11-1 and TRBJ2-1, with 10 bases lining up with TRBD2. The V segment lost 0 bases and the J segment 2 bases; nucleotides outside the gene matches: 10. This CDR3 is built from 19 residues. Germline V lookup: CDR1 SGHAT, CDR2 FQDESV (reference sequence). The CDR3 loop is CASSLAQLAGATTYNEQFF. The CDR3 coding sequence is TGTGCCAGCAGCTTAGCGCAGCTAGCGGGGGCCACTACCTACAATGAGCAGTTCTTC.

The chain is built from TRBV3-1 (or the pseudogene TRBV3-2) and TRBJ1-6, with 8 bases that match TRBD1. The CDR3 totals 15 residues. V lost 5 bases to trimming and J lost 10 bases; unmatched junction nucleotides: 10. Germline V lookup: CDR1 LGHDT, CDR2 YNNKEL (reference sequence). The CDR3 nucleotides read TGTGCCAGCAGCTTCAGACAGGGGCGAGGATCACCCCTCCACTTT. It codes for CASSFRQGRGSPLHF.

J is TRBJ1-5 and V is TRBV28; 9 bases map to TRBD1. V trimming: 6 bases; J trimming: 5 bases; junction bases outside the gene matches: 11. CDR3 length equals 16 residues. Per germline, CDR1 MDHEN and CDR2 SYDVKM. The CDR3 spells CASRAGTGRPYQPQHF. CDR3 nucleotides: TGTGCCAGCAGGGCCGGGACAGGGCGGCCCTATCAGCCCCAGCATTTT.

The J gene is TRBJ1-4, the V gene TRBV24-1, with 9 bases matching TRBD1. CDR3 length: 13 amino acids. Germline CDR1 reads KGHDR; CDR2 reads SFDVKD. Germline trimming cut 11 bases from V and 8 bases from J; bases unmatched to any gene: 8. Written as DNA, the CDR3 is TGTGCCAGAACCGGGACAGGGCCCGAAAAACTGTTTTTT. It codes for CARTGTGPEKLFF.

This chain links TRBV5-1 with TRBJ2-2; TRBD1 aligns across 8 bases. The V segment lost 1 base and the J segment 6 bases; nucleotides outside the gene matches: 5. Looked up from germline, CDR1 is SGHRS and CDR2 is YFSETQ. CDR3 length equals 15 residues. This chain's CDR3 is CASSLNQGAAGELFF. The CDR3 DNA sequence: TGCGCCAGCAGCTTGAATCAGGGGGCGGCCGGGGAGCTGTTTTTT.

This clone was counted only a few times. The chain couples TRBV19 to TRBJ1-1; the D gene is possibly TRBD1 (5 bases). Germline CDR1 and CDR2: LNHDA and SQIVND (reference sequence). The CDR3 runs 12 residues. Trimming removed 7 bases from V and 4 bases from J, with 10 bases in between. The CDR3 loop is CASNWGGTEAFF. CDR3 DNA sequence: TGTGCCAGTAACTGGGGGGGCACTGAAGCTTTCTTT.

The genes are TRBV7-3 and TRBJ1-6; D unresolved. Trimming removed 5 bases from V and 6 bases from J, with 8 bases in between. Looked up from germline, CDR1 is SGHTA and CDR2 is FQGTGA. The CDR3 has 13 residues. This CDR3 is CASSATLNSPLHF. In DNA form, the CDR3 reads TGTGCCAGCAGCGCCACTCTTAATTCACCCCTCCACTTT.

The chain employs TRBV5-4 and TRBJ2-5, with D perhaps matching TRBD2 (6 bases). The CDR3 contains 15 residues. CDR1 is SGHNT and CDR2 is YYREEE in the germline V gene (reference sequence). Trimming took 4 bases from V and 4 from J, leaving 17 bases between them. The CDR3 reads CASSPEGRGGETQYF. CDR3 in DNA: TGTGCCAGCAGCCCGGAGGGGAGAGGCGGAGAGACCCAGTACTTC.

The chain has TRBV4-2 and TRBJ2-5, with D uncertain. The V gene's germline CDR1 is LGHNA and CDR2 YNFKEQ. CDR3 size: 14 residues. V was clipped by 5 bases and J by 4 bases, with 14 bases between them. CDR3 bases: TGTGCCAGCAGCGGAGACGGCCTAGGAGAGACCCAGTACTTC. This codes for CASSGDGLGETQYF.

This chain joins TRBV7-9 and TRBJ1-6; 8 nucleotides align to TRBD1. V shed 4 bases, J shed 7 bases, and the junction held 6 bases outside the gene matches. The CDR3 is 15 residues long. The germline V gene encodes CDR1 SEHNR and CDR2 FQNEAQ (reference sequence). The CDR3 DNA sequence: TGTGCCAGCAGCTCCCTGACAGGGGTGAATTCACCCCTCCACTTT. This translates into CASSSLTGVNSPLHF.

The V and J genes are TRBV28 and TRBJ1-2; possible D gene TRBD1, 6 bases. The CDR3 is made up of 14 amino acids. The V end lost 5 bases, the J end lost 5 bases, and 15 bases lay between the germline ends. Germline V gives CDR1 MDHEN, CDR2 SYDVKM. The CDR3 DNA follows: TGTGCCAGCAGTACCGGACAGATGGGGTATGGCTACACCTTC. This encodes CASSTGQMGYGYTF.